This TCR beta chain was obtained from a study of vaccination and CD4 T cells after COVID-19. About the study: Either the Pfizer-BioNTech BNT162b2 or Moderna mRNA-1273 vaccine was given as two doses.

Only a few counts were recorded for this clonotype. What it binds is not known. V was clipped by 3 bases and J by 2 bases; unmatched bases: 4. This CDR3 spans 14 amino acids. Documented treatment: approximately 11-day PBMC culture with coronavirus spike peptide pools or control peptides (ViraFEST assay). Sequencing of the DNA from cultured CD4+ T cells was carried out with the Oncomine TCR Beta short-read assay. From cultured CD4+ T cells, genomic DNA was extracted. TCRdb reprocessed the PCR reads with MiXCR, giving one entry per CDR3 protein. The sample lists about 23,000 distinct CDR3 sequences; roughly 44% were seen once.

The clonotype was recovered from a human donor who received a COVID-19 vaccine. The input for sequencing was CD4+ T cells from blood, cultured in vitro, taken before SARS-CoV-2 vaccination. The gene calls are TRBV12-3 or TRBV12-4 and TRBJ2-7, with 7 bases lining up with TRBD2. The CDR3 reads CASSFKRGTYEQYF. In DNA form, the CDR3 reads TGTGCCAGCAGTTTCAAGCGGGGCACCTACGAGCAGTACTTC.